The 31 T cell receptor beta chains below were found in one sample sequenced in a study of identical twins. TCRdb re-called the 5' RACE reads with MiXCR, one entry per CDR3 protein. The sample lists a few hundred thousand distinct CDR3 sequences, around a tenth occurring once. These records were also assigned to another study, of yellow fever vaccine responses in identical twins.

Sequencing input: PBMCs. These receptor sequences come from a woman aged 18-30 years in good health.

A few counts support this clonotype. The chain is built from TRBV6-1 and TRBJ2-5, with 7 bases aligning to TRBD1. This CDR3 is built from 15 residues. Germline CDR1 reads MNHNS; CDR2 reads SASEGT. The ends lost 6 bases at V and 1 base at J; junction bases unmatched: 8. The chain's CDR3 is CASSDVGTAQETQYF. The CDR3 bases are TGTGCCAGCAGCGACGTAGGGACAGCCCAAGAGACCCAGTACTTC.

This clonotype was seen repeatedly, ten times or more. V and J are TRBV12-3 or TRBV12-4 and TRBJ2-1; 8 nucleotides match TRBD2. The CDR3 totals 14 residues. The trim removed 5 bases at V and 9 bases at J, leaving 9 bases unmatched. CDR3 in amino acids: CASSRTSTVVEQFF. Written as DNA, the CDR3 is TGTGCCAGCAGTAGGACTAGCACAGTGGTTGAGCAGTTCTTC.

This chain links TRBV27 with TRBJ2-2; D uncertain. In germline, CDR1 is MNHEY, CDR2 SMNVEV (reference sequence). The ends were cut back, 7 bases at V and 2 bases at J, with 11 bases in the middle. The CDR3 has 14 amino acids. CDR3 sequence: CASNSGRNTGELFF. The CDR3 DNA sequence: TGTGCCAGCAATTCGGGCAGAAACACCGGGGAGCTGTTTTTT.

The chain carries TRBV12-3 or TRBV12-4 and TRBJ2-3; weak D call: TRBD2 (6 bases). The CDR3 sequence is 14 residues long. The V end was cut by 6 bases, the J end by 1 base, with 11 bases between. CDR3 sequence reads: CASSPGLGTDTQYF. As DNA, the CDR3 is TGTGCCAGCAGCCCGGGACTGGGCACAGATACGCAGTATTTT.

This clonotype was recorded a few times. One end of the junction is discordant with germline, which a read error may explain. The chain employs TRBV7-7 and TRBJ2-1; 12 bases align to TRBD2. Per germline, CDR1 SSHAT and CDR2 FNYEAQ (reference sequence). The CDR3 totals 17 residues. The CDR3 DNA reads TGTGCTAGCAGCCCAGGACTAGCGGGATCAGGGTACAATGAGCAGTTCTTC. This gives the protein CASSPGLAGSGYNEQFF.

This clonotype was counted a few times. V and J are TRBV5-6 and TRBJ2-7; a possible D gene is TRBD2 (5 bases). Germline V gene lookup returns CDR1 SGHDT and CDR2 YYEEEE. Trimming left V 1 base short and J 2 bases short, with 19 bases between. This CDR3 region has 17 residues. The CDR3 is CASSLSPRRGRTYEQYF. CDR3 nucleotide sequence: TGTGCCAGCAGCTTGTCCCCCAGACGGGGTAGAACCTACGAGCAGTACTTC.

This clonotype was picked up many times. V and J are TRBV28 and TRBJ1-6; TRBD1 might be the D (5 bases). V was cut by 3 bases and J by 8 bases, with 11 bases left in between. The length of the CDR3 is 14 residues. The germline gives CDR1 MDHEN, CDR2 SYDVKM. CDR3 sequence (DNA): TGTGCCAGCAGTTTTCTTGGGGGGGATTCACCCCTCCACTTT. Amino acids: CASSFLGGDSPLHF.

This clonotype turned up a few times. This chain joins TRBV5-1 and TRBJ2-1; 13 nucleotides match TRBD2. There are 15 residues in the CDR3. J gave up 7 bases and V 1 base, and 2 bases lay outside the gene matches. CDR1 is SGHRS, CDR2 YFSETQ, per germline. The CDR3 sequence is CASSLLTSGGNEQFF. In DNA, the CDR3 is TGCGCCAGCAGCTTGCTGACTAGCGGGGGGAATGAGCAGTTCTTC.

This clonotype occurred a few times. The chain combines TRBV5-1 with TRBJ2-3; the D gene is possibly TRBD1 (6 bases). The ends were cut back, 4 bases at V and 2 bases at J, with 17 bases in the middle. Germline assignment: CDR1 SGHRS and CDR2 YFSETQ. The CDR3 totals 16 residues. The CDR3 sequence: CASSTDRTHPTDTQYF. Here the CDR3 DNA reads TGCGCCAGCAGCACCGACAGGACCCACCCCACAGATACGCAGTATTTT.

Only a few counts were recorded for this clonotype. The chain combines TRBV13 with TRBJ2-7, with 9 bases matching TRBD1. CDR1 is PRHDT, CDR2 FYEKMQ, per germline (reference sequence). This CDR3 region has 15 residues. V trimming: 5 bases; J trimming: 0 bases; junction bases outside the gene matches: 5. CDR3 coding DNA: TGTGCCAGCAGCCCCGACAGGGGGTTCTCCTACGAGCAGTACTTC. Translating gives CASSPDRGFSYEQYF.

This clonotype was seen many times. V usage is TRBV24-1 and J usage is TRBJ2-5; TRBD1 matches at 7 bases. The CDR3 consists of 16 residues. V shed 4 bases, J shed 1 base, and the junction held 8 bases outside the gene matches. In germline, CDR1 is KGHDR, CDR2 SFDVKD. Here the CDR3 reads CATSEGSGQLQETQYF. The CDR3 bases are TGTGCCACCAGTGAGGGTTCGGGACAGCTCCAAGAGACCCAGTACTTC.

The genes are TRBV4-3 and TRBJ2-1; D is undetermined. The CDR3 covers 15 residues. CDR1 and CDR2 (germline): LGHNA, YSLEER. V was trimmed by 2 bases and J by 2 bases, leaving 10 bases between them. The CDR3 reads CASSQKTITYNEQFF. CDR3 coding DNA: TGCGCCAGCAGCCAAAAAACTATCACCTACAATGAGCAGTTCTTC.

Many counts were recorded for this clonotype. The chain carries TRBV5-1 and TRBJ1-5; D perhaps matches TRBD1 (5 bases). The germline CDR1 and CDR2 sequences are SGHRS and YFSETQ. The germline V and J ends were trimmed by 5 bases and 1 base, with 10 bases remaining between them. The CDR3 is 14 residues long. DNA of the CDR3: TGCGCCAGCAGGTACGACAGCAGCAATCAGCCCCAGCATTTT. Translation gives CASRYDSSNQPQHF.

In this sample, this clonotype turned up a few times. J is TRBJ2-3 and V is TRBV20-1, with D possibly TRBD2 on 5 matching bases. Trimming cost V 3 bases and J 2 bases, with 9 bases left between them. The CDR3 runs to 13 residues. The germline V gene encodes CDR1 DFQATT and CDR2 SNEGSKA (reference sequence). CDR3 residues: CSASGRPTDTQYF. Here the CDR3 DNA reads TGCAGTGCTAGTGGGAGACCCACAGATACGCAGTATTTT.

The V and J genes are TRBV5-1 and TRBJ1-5; D is possibly TRBD1 (5 bases). CDR3 length: 15 amino acids. The V gene lost 0 bases and the J gene lost 6 bases, with 13 bases spanning the gap. Germline CDR1 and CDR2: SGHRS and YFSETQ. The CDR3 reads CASSLEGINGQPQHF. Written as DNA, the CDR3 is TGCGCCAGCAGCTTGGAGGGGATAAATGGTCAGCCCCAGCATTTT.

This clonotype has only a few counts. The rearrangement uses TRBV20-1 and TRBJ2-5; possibly TRBD1 for D (5 bases). Trimming pared 3 bases from V and 4 bases from J, leaving 12 bases between. CDR1 DFQATT and CDR2 SNEGSKA come from the germline V gene (reference sequence). This CDR3 contains 13 residues. The CDR3 is CSASPGWLETQYF. CDR3 sequence (DNA): TGCAGTGCTAGCCCAGGGTGGTTAGAGACCCAGTACTTC.

This clonotype was counted many times. The chain uses TRBV24-1 and TRBJ2-7; D is unresolved. CDR1 KGHDR and CDR2 SFDVKD come from the germline V gene. This CDR3 comprises 13 residues. Trimming cost V 3 bases and J 3 bases, with 8 bases left between them. Written as DNA, the CDR3 is TGTGCCACCAGTGATACCGACGGCTACGAGCAGTACTTC. This translates into CATSDTDGYEQYF.

The chain has TRBV12-3 or TRBV12-4 and TRBJ2-7; no clear D. The CDR3 is 14 residues long. Trimming pared 10 bases from V and 2 bases from J, leaving 18 bases between. The CDR3 sequence is CAITPQQGPYEQYF. CDR3 coding DNA: TGTGCCATCACCCCACAGCAAGGGCCCTACGAGCAGTACTTC.

This clonotype came up a few times. This chain links TRBV7-9 with TRBJ2-1, with 9 bases matching TRBD2. Unmatched junction bases numbered 4, after V lost 5 bases and J lost 5 bases. The CDR3 extends over 14 amino acids. Per germline, CDR1 SEHNR and CDR2 FQNEAQ (reference sequence). CDR3 DNA: TGTGCCAGCAGCACAAGACTAGCGGACAATGAGCAGTTCTTC. Amino acids: CASSTRLADNEQFF.

This clonotype showed up many times. V and J are TRBV29-1 and TRBJ2-1; 10 bases line up with TRBD1. The CDR3 loop spans 13 amino acids. Losses at the gene ends were 2 bases for V and 10 bases for J; bases not matched to a gene: 5. CDR1 is SQVTM and CDR2 is ANQGSEA in the germline V gene. CDR3 nucleotide sequence: TGCAGCGTTGAAAGGGACAGGGGCCGGGAGCAGTTCTTC. Amino acid sequence: CSVERDRGREQFF.

This chain uses TRBV15 with TRBJ1-5; D not resolved. Germline V CDR1 and CDR2: LNHNV, YYDKDF (reference sequence). The CDR3 is 15 residues long. The ends were cut back, 0 bases at V and 7 bases at J, with 13 bases in the middle. Here the CDR3 DNA reads TGTGCCACCAGCAGAGATGCAGACGCCGTGCAGCCCCAGCATTTT. Its translation: CATSRDADAVQPQHF.

This clonotype was seen just once. This sequence joins TRBV29-1 and TRBJ2-7; maybe TRBD1 (6 bases). There are 13 residues in the CDR3. V lost 7 bases and J 7 bases, leaving 20 bases between the germline ends. Germline values: CDR1 SQVTM, CDR2 ANQGSEA. CDR3 in amino acids: CSAVTGGREEQYF. The CDR3 DNA follows: TGCAGCGCTGTGACAGGAGGAAGAGAAGAGCAGTACTTC.

This clonotype has a count of ten or more. The chain links TRBV2 to TRBJ2-3, with TRBD2 matching 7 bases. After removal of 6 bases from V and 0 bases from J, the junction contained 6 bases not matched to a gene. Germline CDR1 reads SNHLY; CDR2 reads FYNNEI. This CDR3 contains 15 residues. The CDR3 DNA reads TGTGCCAGCAGCAGCGGGGAGACTAGCACAGATACGCAGTATTTT. Its translation: CASSSGETSTDTQYF. Full variable domain (rest looked up from reference TRBV2 and TRBJ2-3): EPEVTQTPSHQVTQMGQEVILRCVPISNHLYFYWYRQILGQKVEFLVSFYNNEISEKSEIFDDQFSVERPDGSNFTLKIRSTKLEDSAMYFCASSSGETSTDTQYFGPGTRLTVL.

The chain joins TRBV27 to TRBJ2-3; TRBD1 might be the D (5 bases). This CDR3 comprises 14 residues. The germline CDR1 and CDR2 sequences are MNHEY and SMNVEV (reference sequence). Trimming left V 3 bases short and J 2 bases short, with 9 bases between. The CDR3 DNA reads as TGTGCCAGCAGTTTGACAGAGCCCACAGATACGCAGTATTTT. This translates into CASSLTEPTDTQYF.

V usage is TRBV10-2 and J usage is TRBJ2-1; the D gene could be TRBD1 or TRBD2 (5 bases each). V lost 2 bases to trimming and J lost 12 bases, with 17 bases between them. Germline values: CDR1 WSHSY, CDR2 SAAADI. This CDR3 region has 14 residues. DNA of the CDR3: TGCGCCAGCAGTGAGCGGGCCCCAGGTGGGGGGCAGTTCTTC. It specifies CASSERAPGGGQFF.

This clonotype occurred a few times. The J gene is TRBJ2-3, the V gene TRBV27; unclear D gene. CDR3 size: 13 residues. CDR1 is MNHEY, CDR2 SMNVEV, per germline (reference sequence). Trimming pared 6 bases from V and 4 bases from J, leaving 11 bases between. CDR3 bases: TGTGCCAGCAGAGGGTGGCGTGCAGATACGCAGTATTTT. Its translation is CASRGWRADTQYF.

This clonotype appeared a few times. The chain uses TRBV11-2 and TRBJ2-1, with 10 bases matching TRBD2. The J segment lost 3 bases and the V segment lost 2 bases, leaving 4 bases of the junction unmatched. From germline, CDR1 is SGHAT and CDR2 FQNNGV. The CDR3 is made up of 16 amino acids. The chain's CDR3 is CASSLQLAGYYNEQFF. The CDR3 DNA follows: TGTGCCAGCAGCTTACAACTAGCGGGATACTACAATGAGCAGTTCTTC.

This clonotype was counted many times. The chain links TRBV5-1 to TRBJ2-1; D might be TRBD2 (6 bases). The V end was cut by 4 bases, the J end by 2 bases, with 10 bases between. The germline CDR1 and CDR2 sequences are SGHRS and YFSETQ. This CDR3 is built from 14 residues. CDR3 nucleotides: TGCGCCAGCAGCCCCGGGGGAACCTACAATGAGCAGTTCTTC. It encodes CASSPGGTYNEQFF.

This clonotype came up many times. The J gene is TRBJ2-3, the V gene TRBV20-1; no firm D call. The V gene's germline CDR1 is DFQATT and CDR2 SNEGSKA (reference sequence). The CDR3 contains 12 residues. Trimming took 3 bases from V and 1 from J, leaving 5 bases between them. CDR3 region: CSARARTDTQYF. CDR3 bases: TGCAGTGCTAGGGCGCGCACAGATACGCAGTATTTT.

This clonotype was found many times. The chain recombines TRBV6-1 with TRBJ1-2, with D possibly being TRBD1 (6 bases). The CDR3 is 14 amino acids. The germline gives CDR1 MNHNS, CDR2 SASEGT. Trimming removed 4 bases from V and 4 bases from J, with 13 bases in between. The CDR3 bases are TGTGCCAGCAGTGGAAGAGGGGGGATCTATGGCTACACCTTC. Translating it yields CASSGRGGIYGYTF.

The sample holds a few counts of this clonotype. This chain connects TRBV6-1 to TRBJ2-2, with D perhaps matching TRBD2 (6 bases). CDR3 length: 14 amino acids. The germline V and J ends were trimmed by 8 bases and 0 bases, with 10 bases remaining between them. In germline, CDR1 is MNHNS, CDR2 SASEGT. The CDR3 sequence is CASGDSSNTGELFF. For the CDR3, the DNA is TGTGCCAGCGGGGACTCATCGAACACCGGGGAGCTGTTTTTT.